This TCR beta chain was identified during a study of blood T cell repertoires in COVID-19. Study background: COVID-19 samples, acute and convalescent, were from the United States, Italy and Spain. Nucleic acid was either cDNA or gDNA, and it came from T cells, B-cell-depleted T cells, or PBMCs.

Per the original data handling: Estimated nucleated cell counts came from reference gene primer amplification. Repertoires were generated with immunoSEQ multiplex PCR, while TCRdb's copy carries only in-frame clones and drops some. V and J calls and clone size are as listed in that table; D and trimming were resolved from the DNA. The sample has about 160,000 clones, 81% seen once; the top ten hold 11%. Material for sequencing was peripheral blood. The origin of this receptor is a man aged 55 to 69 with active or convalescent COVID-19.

CDR3 sequence: CASSRTGGDGYTF. The CDR3, as DNA: TGCGCCAGCAGCCGGACAGGGGGGGATGGCTACACCTTC. This chain joins TRBV5-1 and TRBJ1-2; 10 nucleotides line up with TRBD1. Germline loops: CDR1 SGHRS, CDR2 YFSETQ. This CDR3 has 13 residues. The V and J ends lost 4 bases and 6 bases, in that order; junction bases with no gene match: 3.